Below, one T cell receptor (beta chain) is given with its context. Its specificity is not known. This record comes from a study of cytomegalovirus exposure and HLA in healthy donors. Whole-study context: Early on, a data release was issued that held about 85 million unique TCRs from HLA-typed donors. Study-level results: Judged likely to be a sequencing artifact was a cluster of highly shared sequence variants. Most TCR sequences proved rare, with some public TCRs found in many donors.

The CDR3 totals 14 residues. In germline, CDR1 is SGHTA, CDR2 FQGNSA. V gave up 6 bases and J gave up 3 bases, with 13 bases separating them. The PCR had 60 Vbeta and 13 Jbeta primers. Libraries were prepared by immunoSEQ multiplex PCR; TCRdb keeps only in-frame clonotypes and omits some of them. The sample holds around 94,000 clones, over 65% seen once. The chain employs TRBV7-2 and TRBJ2-3; D gene ambiguous. This sequence originates from a woman aged 40 to 49 in good health and CMV-seropositive. Sequencing was done on a sample of PBMCs. The CDR3 loop reads CASSSPSGTDTQYF. The CDR3, as DNA: TGTGCCAGCAGTTCGCCTTCCGGGACAGATACGCAGTATTTT.